A selection of T cell receptor beta chains follows, all from one sample in a study of blood T cell repertoires in COVID-19. The protocol was immunoSEQ multiplex PCR, while the TCRdb copy is restricted to in-frame clones and leaves out a portion. The data show a few hundred thousand clones, around nine tenths seen once. Sample: PBMCs or T cells enriched from blood (not recorded which). Every receptor here comes from a woman in her 30s who had recovered from COVID-19. Both conserved end residues are part of each CDR3. A D gene is named only where the DNA matches it firmly. Clone size appears in some rows only: once, few, many, or a class for an expanded clone.

d_gene,abundance,j_gene,v_gene,CDR3aa,CDR3nt
NA,NA,TRBJ2-7,TRBV9,CASSPGTPAYEQYF,TGTGCCAGCAGCCCAGGGACACCGGCCTACGAGCAGTACTTC
TRBD1,NA,TRBJ1-1,TRBV18,CASSVTGDATEAFF,TGTGCCAGCTCAGTGACAGGGGATGCCACTGAAGCTTTCTTT
NA,NA,TRBJ1-1,TRBV19,CASSIRGPNTEAFF,TGTGCCAGTAGTATAAGGGGCCCTAACACTGAAGCTTTCTTT
NA,NA,TRBJ1-5,TRBV19,CASSTNSNQPQHF,TGTGCCAGTAGTACAAATTCCAATCAGCCCCAGCATTTT
NA,NA,TRBJ1-6,TRBV4-2,CASSLRPVDRLWDSPLHF,TGTGCCAGCAGCCTAAGACCCGTTGACAGGCTTTGGGATTCACCCCTCCACTTT
TRBD1,NA,TRBJ1-1,TRBV7-3,CASSPGQGDPHTEAFF,TGTGCCAGCAGCCCGGGACAGGGGGACCCCCACACTGAAGCTTTCTTT
NA,NA,TRBJ1-4,TRBV6-5,CASGDSRRNEKLFF,TGTGCCAGCGGGGACTCACGACGGAATGAAAAACTGTTTTTT
NA,NA,TRBJ1-4,TRBV6-5,CASKTDTNEKLFF,TGTGCCAGCAAGACAGACACTAATGAAAAACTGTTTTTT
TRBD2,NA,TRBJ2-1,TRBV7-2,CASSAGGSSYNEQFF,TGTGCCAGCAGCGCCGGGGGGAGCTCCTACAATGAGCAGTTCTTC
TRBD1,NA,TRBJ1-2,TRBV30,CAWWTGGLYGYTF,TGTGCCTGGTGGACAGGGGGTTTGTATGGCTACACCTTC
NA,NA,TRBJ1-3,TRBV12-3/TRBV12-4,CASRMSSGNTIYF,TGTGCCAGCAGGATGAGCTCTGGAAACACCATATATTTT
TRBD1,NA,TRBJ2-7,TRBV7-9,CASGQGRDEQYF,TGTGCCAGCGGACAGGGCCGAGACGAGCAGTACTTC
NA,NA,TRBJ2-1,TRBV10-3,CAISEAQGINYNEQFF,TGTGCCATCAGTGAGGCGCAGGGGATCAACTACAATGAGCAGTTCTTC
NA,NA,TRBJ2-2,TRBV11-2,CASSSSRGSGELFF,TGTGCCAGCAGCTCAAGTCGGGGTTCTGGGGAGCTGTTTTTT
NA,NA,TRBJ2-7,TRBV5-4,CASSTEARGTYEQYF,TGTGCCAGCAGCACCGAGGCACGGGGAACCTACGAGCAGTACTTC
TRBD2,NA,TRBJ2-7,TRBV7-8,CASSPAPGLAYEQYF,TGTGCCAGCAGCCCCGCTCCGGGACTAGCTTACGAGCAGTACTTC
NA,NA,TRBJ1-1,TRBV6-5,CASRTNSPAGTEAFF,TGTGCCAGCAGGACAAACAGCCCAGCGGGGACTGAAGCTTTCTTT
TRBD1,NA,TRBJ2-7,TRBV7-6,CASSPGQGGYEQYF,TGTGCCAGCAGCCCCGGACAGGGGGGATACGAGCAGTACTTC
TRBD1,NA,TRBJ1-2,TRBV19,CASSRDRGQLNYGYTF,TGTGCCAGTAGTAGGGACAGGGGACAACTCAACTATGGCTACACCTTC
TRBD1,NA,TRBJ2-5,TRBV18,CASSPDRGETQYF,TGTGCCAGCTCACCGGACAGGGGAGAGACCCAGTACTTC
TRBD2,NA,TRBJ2-1,TRBV11-2,CASSLLAGGQVYNEQFF,TGTGCCAGCAGCTTACTAGCGGGGGGGCAGGTTTACAATGAGCAGTTCTTC
NA,NA,TRBJ2-5,TRBV11-2,CASSFSGGPQETQYF,TGTGCCAGCAGCTTCTCCGGGGGTCCCCAGGAGACCCAGTACTTC
NA,few,TRBJ1-1,TRBV12-3/TRBV12-4,CASLSGGWTEAFF,TGTGCCAGCCTATCGGGGGGTTGGACTGAAGCTTTCTTT
TRBD1,NA,TRBJ2-7,TRBV11-1,CASSGGQGASYEQYF,TGTGCCAGCAGCGGGGGACAGGGGGCCTCCTACGAGCAGTACTTC
TRBD1,NA,TRBJ1-3,TRBV14,CASSRDSSSSGNTIYF,TGTGCCAGCAGCCGGGACAGCAGCTCCTCTGGAAACACCATATATTTT
NA,NA,TRBJ1-1,TRBV7-9,CASSLASGGLTEAFF,TGTGCCAGCAGCTTAGCTTCCGGGGGACTTACTGAAGCTTTCTTT
NA,NA,TRBJ1-1,TRBV27,CASSLSRGGDTEAFF,TGTGCCAGCAGTTTATCGCGAGGGGGTGACACTGAAGCTTTCTTT
TRBD1,NA,TRBJ1-1,TRBV7-9,CASSLTGDTEAFF,TGTGCCAGCAGCTTAACAGGGGACACTGAAGCTTTCTTT
NA,NA,TRBJ1-1,TRBV5-5,CASSLGRATEAFF,TGTGCCAGCAGCTTGGGCAGGGCGACTGAAGCTTTCTTT
TRBD1,NA,TRBJ1-1,TRBV5-1,CASSWPTGGNTEAFF,TGCGCCAGCAGCTGGCCGACAGGGGGTAACACTGAAGCTTTCTTT
NA,NA,TRBJ1-1,TRBV24-1,CATSAGGNTEAFF,TGTGCCACCAGTGCCGGCGGGAACACTGAAGCTTTCTTT
NA,NA,TRBJ1-3,TRBV10-3,CAISVRGSGNTIYF,TGTGCCATCAGTGTTCGGGGGTCGGGAAACACCATATATTTT
TRBD2,NA,TRBJ2-4,TRBV20-1,CSASQAGGPKNIQYF,TGCAGTGCCAGTCAAGCGGGGGGGCCCAAAAACATTCAGTACTTC
NA,NA,TRBJ2-1,TRBV10-3,CAISWDTGNEQFF,TGTGCCATCAGTTGGGACACTGGAAATGAGCAGTTCTTC
NA,once,TRBJ1-2,TRBV30,CAGQSPNYGYTF,TGTGCCGGACAAAGCCCCAACTATGGCTACACCTTC
NA,NA,TRBJ2-7,TRBV2,CASSEGRLDYEQYF,TGTGCCAGCAGTGAAGGTCGGCTAGACTACGAGCAGTACTTC
NA,once,TRBJ1-1,TRBV27,CASSYRVSTEAFF,TGTGCCAGCAGTTACAGGGTTTCCACTGAAGCTTTCTTT
NA,NA,TRBJ1-6,TRBV15,CATSKLREGDSPLHF,TGTGCCACCAGCAAACTCAGGGAGGGAGATTCACCCCTCCACTTT
NA,NA,TRBJ1-5,TRBV28,CASSLLTTRSNQPQHF,TGTGCCAGCAGTTTACTGACTACACGTAGCAATCAGCCCCAGCATTTT
TRBD1,NA,TRBJ1-3,TRBV3-1/TRBV3-2,CASSHDRVSGNTIYF,TGTGCCAGCAGCCATGACAGGGTCTCTGGAAACACCATATATTTT
NA,NA,TRBJ1-1,TRBV5-5,CASSFDRNTEAFF,TGTGCCAGCAGCTTTGACAGGAACACTGAAGCTTTCTTT
NA,once,TRBJ2-1,TRBV6-5,CASSYSVDEQFF,TGTGCCAGCAGTTACTCGGTAGATGAGCAGTTCTTC
NA,NA,TRBJ2-6,TRBV19,CASMPAGTSGANVLTF,TGTGCCAGTATGCCGGCAGGCACCTCTGGGGCCAACGTCCTGACTTTC
TRBD1,NA,TRBJ1-6,TRBV6-5,CASSSTGLSAPLHF,TGTGCCAGCAGCTCGACAGGGCTCTCGGCGCCCCTCCACTTT
NA,NA,TRBJ2-5,TRBV7-2,CASSLAFSETQYF,TGTGCCAGCAGCTTAGCATTTTCGGAGACCCAGTACTTC
TRBD2,NA,TRBJ2-2,TRBV9,CASSVVAGNTGELFF,TGTGCCAGCAGCGTAGTAGCGGGGAACACCGGGGAGCTGTTTTTT
NA,NA,TRBJ1-2,TRBV18,CASSPPRGGYTF,TGTGCCAGCTCACCACCGCGGGGGGGCTACACCTTC
NA,NA,TRBJ1-1,TRBV19,CASSTIQANTEAFF,TGTGCCAGTAGCACAATACAGGCGAACACTGAAGCTTTCTTT
NA,NA,TRBJ1-1,TRBV6-5,CASSYSRKRGNTEAFF,TGTGCCAGCAGTTACTCCCGGAAAAGGGGGAACACTGAAGCTTTCTTT
NA,NA,TRBJ2-2,TRBV2,CASSEARPGELFF,TGTGCCAGCAGTGAAGCGCGGCCCGGGGAGCTGTTTTTT
NA,NA,TRBJ1-2,TRBV29-1,CSVVGGANYGYTF,TGCAGCGTGGTGGGGGGTGCCAACTATGGCTACACCTTC
NA,NA,TRBJ1-2,TRBV6-1,CASSEWSGAPGYTF,TGTGCCAGCAGTGAATGGAGCGGGGCCCCTGGCTACACCTTC
NA,NA,TRBJ1-1,TRBV29-1,CSVELGGRGSEAFF,TGCAGCGTTGAGCTGGGTGGCAGGGGCTCTGAAGCTTTCTTT
NA,NA,TRBJ2-7,TRBV27,CASSLQGAYEQYF,TGTGCCAGCAGTTTGCAAGGGGCCTACGAGCAGTACTTC
NA,NA,TRBJ1-1,TRBV18,CASSPTGTMNTEAFF,TGTGCCAGCTCACCAACAGGGACCATGAACACTGAAGCTTTCTTT
TRBD1,NA,TRBJ2-7,TRBV4-1,CASSQEGGQGYEQYF,TGCGCCAGCAGCCAAGAGGGGGGACAGGGCTACGAGCAGTACTTC
NA,NA,TRBJ2-7,TRBV24-1,CATSEVWQGPNPSAYEQYF,TGTGCCACCAGTGAAGTTTGGCAGGGGCCTAATCCCTCGGCCTACGAGCAGTACTTC
NA,few,TRBJ1-3,TRBV5-1,CASSLGISGNTIYF,TGCGCCAGCAGCCTGGGCATCTCTGGCAACACCATATATTTT